This is a list of T cell receptor beta chains from one sample in a study of blood T cell repertoires in COVID-19. The table came from immunoSEQ multiplex PCR; TCRdb's copy has only in-frame clones and leaves some out. Of 250,000 or so clones in the sample, roughly 84% were seen once. Specimen: peripheral blood. These receptors originate from a middle-aged woman who had recovered from COVID-19. Each CDR3 is given with its conserved first and last residue. D genes are given only for firm matches.

TRBV7-2	TRBJ2-7	TRBD2	CASSSHPLAGNTYEQYF
TRBV24-1	TRBJ1-2	TRBD1	CATSDRSWDSGGYTF
TRBV18	TRBJ1-1	NA	CASSPPTTNTEAFF
TRBV5-1	TRBJ2-5	TRBD1	CASSLEGTGEAQYF
TRBV7-9	TRBJ1-2	TRBD1	CASTRQGSSYGYTF
TRBV28	TRBJ2-1	NA	CASSFPFNEQFF
TRBV6-5	TRBJ1-5	TRBD1	CASSYTTGGQPQHF
TRBV5-4	TRBJ2-2	NA	CASSSDGELFF
TRBV30	TRBJ1-2	NA	CAWSGETGFVNYGYTF
TRBV3-1/TRBV3-2	TRBJ2-3	NA	CASFNPEADTQYF
TRBV5-1	TRBJ2-1	NA	CASSFGSGPLGEQFF
TRBV28	TRBJ2-3	TRBD2	CASSSFSGAKTSTDTQYF
TRBV7-9	TRBJ1-2	TRBD1	CASSLAHRGNYGYTF
TRBV28	TRBJ1-5	TRBD1	CASSLGTGDQPQHF
TRBV7-9	TRBJ1-6	TRBD1	CASSYGQAVNSPLHF
TRBV29-1	TRBJ1-1	TRBD1	CSVGGTGGTEAFF
TRBV7-8	TRBJ2-5	NA	CASSPHQGTHQETQYF
TRBV20-1	TRBJ2-1	NA	CSAKRLNEQFF
TRBV18	TRBJ2-2	TRBD1	CASSPYSGQGNTGELFF
TRBV30	TRBJ1-5	TRBD1	CAWSRDRGEPQHF
TRBV28	TRBJ2-7	TRBD1	CASGDRPLDEQYF
TRBV5-1	TRBJ2-5	NA	CASSLGRSETQYF
TRBV18	TRBJ1-5	NA	CASSLDISNQPQHF
TRBV6-5	TRBJ1-4	NA	CASSSHATNEKLFF
TRBV18	TRBJ2-3	NA	CASSLAARPDTQYF
TRBV14	TRBJ1-1	NA	CASSHATGPRGAFF
TRBV15	TRBJ1-4	TRBD1	CATSRGTGAYLNEKLFF
TRBV6-4	TRBJ1-1	TRBD1	CASSLTGGGTEAFF
TRBV28	TRBJ1-5	NA	CASSFGVSGVSNQPQHF
TRBV9	TRBJ1-3	TRBD1	CASSVEGTGHLSGNTIYF
TRBV10-3	TRBJ2-2	TRBD1	CAIRVTGGKAGELFF
TRBV5-1	TRBJ1-1	NA	CASSFWGVNTEAFF
TRBV12-3/TRBV12-4	TRBJ1-1	NA	CASSRGGTEAFF
TRBV19	TRBJ2-3	TRBD2	CASSINRGSGGDTQYF
TRBV25-1	TRBJ2-3	NA	CASSEFTSTDTQYF
TRBV7-3	TRBJ2-2	TRBD2	CASSRGGPGELFF
TRBV5-1	TRBJ2-7	NA	CASSSGFGSSYEQYF
TRBV15	TRBJ1-5	TRBD1	CATSREDRALGNQPQHF
TRBV7-2	TRBJ2-3	NA	CASSLVEGVEDTQYF
TRBV4-1	TRBJ1-1	TRBD1	CASSQDRTGVSMNTEAFF
TRBV6-5	TRBJ1-3	NA	CASSFSSGNTIYF
TRBV19	TRBJ1-5	TRBD1	CASSIRGQRFDQPQHF
TRBV6-2/TRBV6-3	TRBJ2-5	TRBD2	CASSYSGERETQYF
TRBV11-2	TRBJ1-6	TRBD1	CASSPLGTANSPLHF
TRBV5-1	TRBJ2-1	NA	CASSYNFEQFF
TRBV19	TRBJ2-1	TRBD2	CASSGRSGGANNEQFF
TRBV28	TRBJ2-7	NA	CATGQGLNEQYF
TRBV5-1	TRBJ1-6	TRBD1	CASSSLGQKNSPLHF
TRBV29-1	TRBJ2-5	NA	CSAGAAQETQYF
TRBV15	TRBJ1-5	NA	CATAETTYSNQPQHF
TRBV6-5	TRBJ2-3	TRBD2	CASNPTSGGRDTQYF
TRBV14	TRBJ1-1	NA	CASSARQQNTEAFF
TRBV18	TRBJ1-3	NA	CASSVAQGSGNTIYF
TRBV30	TRBJ1-5	NA	CAWSGEGNQPQHF
TRBV19	TRBJ2-3	TRBD2	CASSPSSGGRTDTQYF
TRBV28	TRBJ1-4	NA	CASIGGNEKLFF
TRBV6-5	TRBJ1-5	NA	CASILGQGGQPQHF
TRBV2	TRBJ2-1	TRBD2	CASSGPGTSGFDEQFF